This note documents a single T cell receptor beta chain sequence. What this receptor recognizes is not known. Base qualities were left out, and no much larger clone turns up one base away. The entire amount of isolated RNA was reverse transcribed using the High Capacity cDNA Reverse Transcription Kit, so the sequenced TCRB transcripts were expressed ones. Naive, central memory and regulatory T cell samples underwent deep immunoSEQ sequencing, averaging about 3.57 million total reads per sample. Sorted cells were lysed in RLT buffer, and RNA was extracted using DNase-treated RNeasy Micro or Mini kits according to cell number. To prevent cross-contamination, every cell subset was processed on its own, while patient and healthy donor samples were processed together. The immunoSEQ multiplex PCR was used to amplify TCRB sequences from cDNA, yielding 87-bp fragments that span the CDR3 region. The amplicons were sequenced using the Illumina HiSeq platform. As for how the authors treated the data: Synthetic template baselines were used to correct PCR bias computationally, reads within Hamming distance 2 were collapsed together, and singletons that could not be merged were discarded. Reads were aligned against IMGT to assign V, D and J genes, CDR3 length and insertions or deletions at six rearrangement sites. Within each subset, clonotype counts were normalized to sorted cell number, after which true diversity and Gini coefficients were computed with the tcR R package. The overlap coefficient, calculated on TCRB nucleotide sequences, was used to quantify repertoire sharing. Out-of-frame TCRB sequences from naive cells were analyzed to stand in for the pre-selection repertoire. Here the immuneACCESS table is served through TCRdb, limited to in-frame sequences with V and J called. Missing clones are a known gap in these copies; in checked studies unresolved V genes cover under half, and the rest lacks a known reason. That table supplies the V and J calls and clone size; D and trimming were determined from the DNA. For this sample the table gives about half a million clones, of which roughly 31% were detected only once. The ten largest clones represent more than 0.055% of the sample.

This record belongs to a study of beta chain features in type 1 diabetes (dated by TCRdb to 2016 to 2019). Background on the whole study: Mean age, gender distribution, total cell number and subset yield did not differ between patients and healthy donors. Across all samples, around 99 million sorted cells were examined, and cell number per subset correlated strongly with RNA yield. Regulatory and stem cell-like memory subsets were isolated from only 8 patients and about 8 healthy donors, whereas naive and central memory subsets came from all 30 or so donors. The study compared TCRB repertoires of sorted circulating CD4+ T cell subsets between recently diagnosed type 1 diabetes patients and matched healthy donors. Here is what the overall study found, with its caveats: A moderate but significant shortening of TCRB CDR3 length was observed in type 1 diabetes patients in all four CD4+ subsets. Naive, central memory and regulatory TCRB repertoires appeared to be more similar among patients than among healthy donors. Because small numbers of individuals were included in the HLA sub-analyses, any influence of HLA type on TCRB rearrangement was left unresolved. Shorter templates might be favored by PCR, yet because patient and control samples were amplified and corrected together, any such skew would affect both groups equally. At VDJ recombination sites, type 1 diabetes patients had fewer insertions and more deleted nucleotides, which implies abnormalities in thymic rearrangement. Sequencing cDNA rather than genomic DNA could over-represent highly expressing activated cells, although activation and CD3 levels did not differ between groups.

Each donor gave one peripheral blood draw, roughly 0.12 L on average, collected into heparinised tubes. A BD FACSAria II and a panel including CD45RO, CCR7, CD25, CD127, CD95 and CD27 were used to sort naive, central memory, regulatory and stem cell-like memory CD4+ T cells. All sorted populations exceeded 95% purity. PBMCs were isolated immediately by Lymphoprep density gradient centrifugation and stained directly without culture. To minimize batch effects, samples were stained and sorted in pairs, one healthy donor with one patient per experiment. The CDR3 contains 16 residues, cysteine and phenylalanine counted. Only the CDR3 DNA stays, 48 bases, in frame from base 1. V lost 5 bases and J lost 4 bases, and the count of bases not matched to a germline gene is 4. From the germline V gene, CDR1 is SGHTA and CDR2 is FQGTGA.

The origin of this receptor is a man younger than 35 in good health. What was sequenced was naive CD4+ T cells from blood. Sample cell subset or site, as interpreted from the label and publication: true naive CD4+ T cells. The rearranged segments are TRBV7-3 and TRBJ2-1; TRBD2 fits 14 bases in the junction. The CDR3 has the sequence CASSARLAGGYNEQFF. The DNA is TGTGCCAGCAGCGCTCGACTAGCGGGAGGGTACAATGAGCAGTTCTTC. The full variable domain, with segments outside the CDR3 supplied by the reference TRBV7-3 and TRBJ2-1 proteins, appears as GAGVSQTPSNKVTEKGKYVELRCDPISGHTALYWYRQSLGQGPEFLIYFQGTGAADDSGLPNDRFFAVRPEGSVSTLKIQRTERGDSAVYLCASSARLAGGYNEQFFGPGTRLTVL.